Listed here is a single T cell receptor (beta chain). Its antigen is still unknown. This sample was included in a study of response to subunit inactivated influenza vaccine. Each CDR3 protein gets one entry after TCRdb re-called the RT-PCR reads with MiXCR. The sample holds some 570,000 distinct CDR3 sequences, about 11% seen once. Findings of the study overall: Few additional T cells are recruited per seasonal influenza vaccination, authors suggested.

In addition, the sample was reused for a study of T cells expressing NK-cell markers. That study reports: 5'RACE template switching built TCR beta cDNA with unique molecular identifiers. Of eight sequenced donors, seven were HCMV-seropositive and one HCMV-seronegative. These clonotypes additionally ranked first within the CD3+CD56-NKG2C+ fraction of a few donors. Whether expanded NKG2C+ T cell clones were HCMV specific stayed uncertain.

Source: PBMCs from blood, taken on the day of vaccination. The source of this sequence is a man aged 50-59 years who received an inactivated influenza vaccine.

This CDR3 reads CASSPGTSSGEQYF. The DNA of the CDR3 is TGTGCCAGCAGCCCCGGGACCTCCTCGGGTGAGCAGTACTTC. The rearrangement uses TRBV12-3 or TRBV12-4 and TRBJ2-7, with D perhaps assigned TRBD1 or TRBD2 (5 bases each). The CDR3 covers 14 residues. V lost 6 bases and J 7 bases, leaving 19 bases between the germline ends.